A single T cell receptor (beta chain) is shown here with its context. The antigen is undetermined. TCRdb's table, derived via immunoSEQ multiplex PCR, lists solely in-frame clones and lacks some. The sample has 54,000 or so clones, about 85% seen once. The CDR3 loop spans 17 amino acids. After removal of 0 bases from V and 4 bases from J, the junction contained 4 bases not matched to a gene. Germline V gene data show CDR1 as MGHRA and CDR2 as YSYEKL. This entry comes from a study of T cell responses to AZD1222 COVID-19 vaccine. Study-level points and caveats: Targets within unmutated variant regions were reportedly found for nearly half of spike-specific TCRs.

The input for sequencing was peripheral blood, taken on day 0 of AZD1222 vaccination. The rearrangement uses TRBV4-1 and TRBJ1-3, with 12 bases that match TRBD1. The sequence came from an adult in good health. The CDR3 is CASSQEGTGGAGNTIYF. Here the CDR3 DNA reads TGCGCCAGCAGCCAAGAGGGGACAGGGGGCGCGGGAAACACCATATATTTT.